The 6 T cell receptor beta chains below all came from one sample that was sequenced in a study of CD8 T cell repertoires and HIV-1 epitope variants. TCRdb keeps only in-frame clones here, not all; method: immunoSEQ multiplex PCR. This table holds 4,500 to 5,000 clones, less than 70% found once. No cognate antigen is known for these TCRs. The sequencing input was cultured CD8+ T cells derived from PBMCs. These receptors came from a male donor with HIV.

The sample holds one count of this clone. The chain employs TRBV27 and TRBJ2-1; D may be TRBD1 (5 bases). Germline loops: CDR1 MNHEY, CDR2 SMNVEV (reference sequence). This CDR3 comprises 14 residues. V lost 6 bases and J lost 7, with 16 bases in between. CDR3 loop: CASSPARGWNEQFF. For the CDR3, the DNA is TGTGCCAGCAGCCCCGCTAGGGGATGGAATGAGCAGTTCTTC.

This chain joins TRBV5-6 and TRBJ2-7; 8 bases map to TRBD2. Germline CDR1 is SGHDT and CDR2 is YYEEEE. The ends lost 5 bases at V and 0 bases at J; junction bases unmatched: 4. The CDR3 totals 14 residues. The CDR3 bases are TGTGCCAGCAGGGCCGGGACTAGCTCCTACGAGCAGTACTTC. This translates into CASRAGTSSYEQYF.

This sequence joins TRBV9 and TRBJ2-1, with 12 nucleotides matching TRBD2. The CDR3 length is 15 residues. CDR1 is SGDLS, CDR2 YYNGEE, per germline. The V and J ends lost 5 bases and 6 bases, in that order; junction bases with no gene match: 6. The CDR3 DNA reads TGTGCCAGCAGAGAGACTAGCGGGAGTGCCAATGAGCAGTTCTTC. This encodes CASRETSGSANEQFF.

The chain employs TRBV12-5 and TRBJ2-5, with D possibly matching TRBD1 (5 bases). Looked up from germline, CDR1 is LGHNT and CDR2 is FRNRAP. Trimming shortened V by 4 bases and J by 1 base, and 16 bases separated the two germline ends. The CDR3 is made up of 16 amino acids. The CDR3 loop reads CASGSTSDSTQETQYF. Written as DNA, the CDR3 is TGTGCTAGTGGTTCCACCTCCGACAGTACCCAAGAGACCCAGTACTTC.

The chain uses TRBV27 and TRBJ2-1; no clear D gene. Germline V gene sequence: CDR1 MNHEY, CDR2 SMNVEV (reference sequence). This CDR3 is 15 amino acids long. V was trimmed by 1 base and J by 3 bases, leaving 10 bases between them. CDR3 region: CASSLLHPVYNEQFF. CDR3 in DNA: TGTGCCAGCAGTTTATTACATCCAGTCTACAATGAGCAGTTCTTC.

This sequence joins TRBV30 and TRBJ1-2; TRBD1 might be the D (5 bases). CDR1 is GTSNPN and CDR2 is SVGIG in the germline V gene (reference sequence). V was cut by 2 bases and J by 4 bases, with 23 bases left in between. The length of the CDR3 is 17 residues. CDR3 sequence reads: CAWSPRTGVGGSYGYTF. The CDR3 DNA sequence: TGTGCCTGGAGTCCGAGGACCGGGGTTGGGGGGTCCTATGGCTACACCTTC.